This T cell receptor beta chain came from a study of shared clonotypes between healthy human individuals. The CDR3 runs to 13 residues. Naivety among CD8 cells was defined by CD45RO negativity and positive CCR7 selection, thereby excluding terminally differentiated effector memory CD45RA+ cells. The table came from immunoSEQ multiplex PCR; TCRdb's copy has only in-frame clones and leaves some out. The repertoire has about 1.9 million clones, about 93% of them found once; the top ten carry 1.5% to 2%. The chain combines TRBV21-1 with TRBJ1-2. TRBV21-1 is a pseudogene. The source is a man aged 18-30 years in good health. Some clones in this sample may be carry-over from other donors' samples. The sample comprised naive CD8+ T cells from PBMCs. DNA for the CDR3: TGTGCCAGCAGCACCCCCCAACTCTATGGCTACACCTTC. Encoded protein: CASSTPQLYGYTF.